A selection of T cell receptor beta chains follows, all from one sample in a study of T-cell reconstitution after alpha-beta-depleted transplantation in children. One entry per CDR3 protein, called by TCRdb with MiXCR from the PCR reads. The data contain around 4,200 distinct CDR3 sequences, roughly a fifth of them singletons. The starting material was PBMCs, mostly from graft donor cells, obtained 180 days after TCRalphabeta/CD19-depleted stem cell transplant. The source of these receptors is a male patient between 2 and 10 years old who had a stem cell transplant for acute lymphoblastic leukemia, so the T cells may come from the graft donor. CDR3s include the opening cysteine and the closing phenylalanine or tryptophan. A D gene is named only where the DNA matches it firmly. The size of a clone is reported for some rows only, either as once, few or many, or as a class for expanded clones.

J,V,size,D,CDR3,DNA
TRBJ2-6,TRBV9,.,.,CASSVEGSGANVLTF,TGTGCCAGCAGCGTAGAGGGATCTGGGGCCAACGTCCTGACTTTC
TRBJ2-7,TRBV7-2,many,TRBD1,CASSFSLTGQGSYEQYF,TGTGCCAGCAGCTTTTCGTTGACGGGACAGGGATCCTACGAGCAGTACTTC
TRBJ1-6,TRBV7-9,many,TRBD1,CASSFGTGQDSPLHF,TGTGCCAGCAGCTTCGGGACAGGGCAGGATTCACCCCTCCACTTT
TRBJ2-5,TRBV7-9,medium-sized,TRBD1,CASSPPQSGQETQYF,TGTGCCAGCAGTCCACCCCAGTCGGGACAGGAGACCCAGTACTTC
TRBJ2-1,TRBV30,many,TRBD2,CSSGRAHEQFF,TGCTCTAGCGGGAGGGCCCATGAGCAGTTCTTC
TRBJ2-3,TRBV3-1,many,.,CASSQKVASFSEADTQYF,TGTGCCAGCAGCCAAAAGGTCGCCAGTTTTTCGGAGGCGGATACGCAGTATTTT
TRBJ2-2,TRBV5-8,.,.,CASSPGRLAGELFF,TGTGCCAGCAGCCCAGGGCGCCTCGCCGGGGAGCTGTTTTTT
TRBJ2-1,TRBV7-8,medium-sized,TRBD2,CASRLIAGGNNEQFF,TGTGCCAGCAGACTGATAGCGGGAGGTAACAATGAGCAGTTCTTC
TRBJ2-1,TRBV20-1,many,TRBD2,CSAKTSGGYNEQFF,TGCAGTGCTAAAACTAGCGGGGGCTACAATGAGCAGTTCTTC
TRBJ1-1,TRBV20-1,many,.,CSARAPSGRNTEAFF,TGCAGTGCTAGAGCACCCTCGGGCAGAAACACTGAAGCTTTCTTT
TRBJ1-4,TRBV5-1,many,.,CASSLAGRVEKLFF,TGCGCCAGCAGCTTGGCCGGCAGAGTAGAAAAACTGTTTTTT
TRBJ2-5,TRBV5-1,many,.,CASSSGRYQETQYF,TGCGCCAGCAGCTCGGGTCGGTACCAAGAGACCCAGTACTTC
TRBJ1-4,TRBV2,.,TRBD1,CASNLDRGGEKLFF,TGTGCCAGCAACCTAGACAGGGGTGGTGAAAAACTGTTTTTT
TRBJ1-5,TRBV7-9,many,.,CASSLDGFNQPQHF,TGTGCCAGCAGCCTTGACGGATTCAATCAGCCCCAGCATTTT
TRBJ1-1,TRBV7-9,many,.,CASRSRAGRNTEAFF,TGTGCCAGCAGATCCCGGGCAGGGCGGAACACTGAAGCTTTCTTT
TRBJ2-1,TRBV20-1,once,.,CSASTFRGPYNEQFF,TGCAGTGCTAGTACTTTCAGGGGCCCCTACAATGAGCAGTTCTTC
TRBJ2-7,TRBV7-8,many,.,CASTSTRESEQYF,TGTGCCAGCACCTCCACTAGAGAAAGTGAGCAGTACTTC
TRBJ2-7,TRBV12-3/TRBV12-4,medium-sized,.,CASSTSGARTYEQYF,TGTGCCAGCAGTACGTCAGGGGCCCGCACCTACGAGCAGTACTTC
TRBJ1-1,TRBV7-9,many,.,CASREGGGTEAFF,TGTGCCAGCAGGGAGGGGGGGGGCACTGAAGCTTTCTTT
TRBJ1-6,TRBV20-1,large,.,CSARDAIRVDDSPLHF,TGCAGTGCTAGAGACGCGATTCGGGTTGATGATTCACCCCTCCACTTT
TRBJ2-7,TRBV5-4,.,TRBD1,CASGWVGDRSSEQYF,TGTGCCAGCGGCTGGGTGGGGGACAGGTCCAGCGAGCAGTACTTC
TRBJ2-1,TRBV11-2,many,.,CASSLGPEGDEQFF,TGTGCCAGCAGCTTAGGGCCAGAAGGGGATGAGCAGTTCTTC
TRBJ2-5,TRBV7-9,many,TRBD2,CASSLTGTRQETQYF,TGTGCCAGCAGCTTGACCGGGACTAGACAAGAGACCCAGTACTTC
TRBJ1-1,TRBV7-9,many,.,CASSFIRGLNTEAFF,TGTGCCAGCAGCTTCATCAGGGGCCTGAACACTGAAGCTTTCTTT
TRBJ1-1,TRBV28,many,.,CASNPWSRAVKEAFF,TGTGCCAGCAACCCTTGGTCCAGGGCCGTAAAGGAAGCTTTCTTT
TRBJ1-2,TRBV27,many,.,CASSLWGPKSGYGYTF,TGTGCCAGCAGTTTATGGGGGCCCAAAAGTGGCTATGGCTACACCTTC
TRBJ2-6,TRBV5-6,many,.,CASSFLAGANVLTF,TGTGCCAGCAGCTTCTTAGCTGGGGCCAACGTCCTGACTTTC
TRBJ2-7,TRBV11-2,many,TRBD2,CASSVTRGGRAHEQYF,TGTGCCAGCAGCGTAACTCGTGGCGGGAGGGCCCACGAGCAGTACTTC
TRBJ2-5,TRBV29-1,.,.,CSVEDSGSLQETQYF,TGCAGCGTTGAAGATAGTGGGAGCCTCCAAGAGACCCAGTACTTC
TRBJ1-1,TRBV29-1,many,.,CSAEPGVEAFF,TGCAGCGCAGAACCAGGGGTTGAAGCTTTCTTT
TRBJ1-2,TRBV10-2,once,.,CASSRDNYGDTF,TGCGCCAGCAGTCGGGACAACTATGGCGACACCTTC
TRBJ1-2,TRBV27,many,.,CASSLFGGPERYDYGYTF,TGTGCCAGCAGTTTATTCGGCGGCCCCGAAAGGTATGACTATGGCTACACCTTC
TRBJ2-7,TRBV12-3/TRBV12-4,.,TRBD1,CASTLDRVPYEQYF,TGTGCCAGCACCCTCGACAGGGTGCCCTACGAGCAGTACTTC
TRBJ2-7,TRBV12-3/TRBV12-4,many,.,CASRARSYEQYF,TGTGCCAGTAGGGCCCGCTCCTACGAGCAGTACTTC
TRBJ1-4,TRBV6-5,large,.,CASSNDGVPEKLFF,TGTGCCAGCAGTAACGACGGGGTGCCAGAAAAACTGTTTTTT
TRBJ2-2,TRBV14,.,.,CASSSLNTGELFF,TGTGCCAGCAGCTCACTGAACACCGGGGAGCTGTTTTTT
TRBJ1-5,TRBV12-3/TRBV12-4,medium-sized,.,CASTHRGDQPQHF,TGTGCCAGCACCCACCGAGGGGATCAGCCCCAGCATTTT
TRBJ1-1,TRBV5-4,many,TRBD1,CASSLRDRMNTEAFF,TGTGCCAGCAGCCTCCGGGACAGGATGAACACTGAAGCTTTCTTT
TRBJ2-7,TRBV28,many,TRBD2,CASSPPLAGGYEQYF,TGTGCCAGCAGCCCTCCCTTAGCGGGAGGCTACGAGCAGTACTTC
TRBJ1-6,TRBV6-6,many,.,CASSRLENSPLHF,TGTGCCAGCAGCCGCCTGGAGAATTCACCCCTCCACTTT
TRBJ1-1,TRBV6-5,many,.,CASSYSWQGNTEAFF,TGTGCCAGCAGTTACTCGTGGCAGGGGAACACTGAAGCTTTCTTT
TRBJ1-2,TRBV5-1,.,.,CASSLEGTGGLGYGHTF,TGCGCCAGCAGCCTGGAGGGCACGGGGGGACTGGGATATGGCCACACCTTC
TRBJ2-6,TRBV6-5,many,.,CASSYSADSGANVLTF,TGTGCCAGCAGTTACTCGGCCGACTCTGGGGCCAACGTCCTGACTTTC